This T cell receptor beta chain was captured in a study of blood T cell repertoires in COVID-19. The overall study: Acute and convalescent COVID-19 specimens originated in the United States, Italy and Spain.

In this sample, this clone turned up many times. CDR3 length equals 14 residues. The V gene end was trimmed by 3 bases and the J gene end by 3 bases; junction bases not matched to a gene: 4. Per the germline V gene, CDR1 is MGHRA and CDR2 is YSYEKL. In the authors' workflow: Amplification of reference gene primers provided the estimated nucleated cell counts. Data came from immunoSEQ multiplex PCR; TCRdb stores just in-frame clones and leaves some out. The DNA gave D and trimming, while V, J and clone size come from that table. The table records under 70,000 clones, about 85% of them present only once.

This receptor was identified in a woman of 80 years or more with acute or convalescent COVID-19. This rearrangement joins TRBV4-1 to TRBJ1-2; TRBD1 matches 7 bases. The sequenced material came from peripheral blood. This CDR3 reads CASSHWTGDYGYTF. CDR3 in DNA: TGCGCCAGCAGCCACTGGACAGGAGACTATGGCTACACCTTC.